The present T cell receptor (beta chain) was sequenced within a study of CD8+CD57+ T cells in acquired aplastic anemia. Study at large: CD4+ and CD8+ cells, once sorted, gave DNA averaging approximately 3.3 ug. The study, taken as a whole, reports: The number of CD8+ CDR3 sequences shared by patients and controls was twenty-nine. Patients and controls were not found to differ significantly in CD8+ Simpson's diversity.

Trimming left V 3 bases short and J 3 bases short, with 18 bases between. The CDR3 length is 15 residues. Germline loops: CDR1 DFQATT, CDR2 SNEGSKA (reference sequence). The study profiled TCR beta VDJ and CDR3 using genomic DNA as template. TCRdb redid the calling of the reads with MiXCR, one entry per CDR3 protein. The repertoire holds about 180,000 distinct CDR3 sequences, under 55% seen once, with under 3.5% in the top ten. In its sample, this clonotype was seen many times. What it recognizes is unknown. The material sequenced was sorted CD4+, CD8+, or CD8+CD57+ T cells (not recorded which) from PBMCs. This TCR came from a human donor in good health. The V call is TRBV20-1, the J call TRBJ2-7; a weak D match, TRBD2 (5 bases). CDR3 region: CSARRRLAEFYEQYF. The CDR3 DNA follows: TGCAGTGCTAGGCGGCGGCTAGCCGAATTCTACGAGCAGTACTTC.